This T cell receptor (beta chain) was identified during a study of T cells in Graves' hyperthyroidism and ophthalmopathy (dated by TCRdb to the late 2010s). Some background on the complete study: Peripheral blood samples were taken at initial diagnosis, before any treatment was given. TCR V-J signatures able to tell the groups apart were searched for in a discovery cohort of 100 patients, of whom more than 40 had Graves' ophthalmopathy and roughly 59 had stable Graves' hyperthyroidism. Whether ophthalmopathy could be predicted prospectively was tested in an independent validation cohort made up of 18 to 20 hyperthyroidism patients plus 17 patients who later progressed to ophthalmopathy. For training and testing, the roughly 97 patients in the discovery cohort were randomly divided in a 7:3 ratio. Thyroid tissue and blood T-cell repertoires from six or seven Graves' hyperthyroidism patients were also compared in the study. After blood sampling, hyperthyroidism patients were treated with methimazole at a starting dose of 30 mg daily, and ophthalmopathy patients were treated with high-dose intravenous methylprednisolone. According to the paper, TCR Vbeta CDR3 sequencing was carried out on approximately 140 peripheral blood samples, which came from over 40 ophthalmopathy, 70 to 80 hyperthyroidism and around 17 progressor patients. On the study overall, not on this receptor specifically: Most expanded thyroid clonotypes (frequency above 0.001) were also detected in blood, suggesting blood repertoires may reflect thyroid immune responses. A 13 V-J signature model separated ophthalmopathy from stable hyperthyroidism, with just over 85% sensitivity and 81.08% specificity in cross-validation and 80%/75% in testing. Sample size was not statistically predetermined, and investigators were not blinded to group allocation. In validation, progression to ophthalmopathy was predicted by the model with approximately 67% sensitivity and approximately 78% specificity, a median of roughly 6.4 months before onset.

CDR3 length: 14 amino acids, cysteine to phenylalanine. Only the CDR3 region is kept as DNA, spanning 42 bases read in frame from base 1. Compared with germline, V lacks 10 bases and J lacks 2 bases; bases without a gene match: 9. In the germline V gene, CDR1 corresponds to SNHLY and CDR2 to FYNNEI. This clonotype was seen at least ten times. Which antigen it targets is not known. There are no base qualities to consult, and no much larger clone falls within one base. Stable Graves' hyperthyroidism was defined as no progression to ophthalmopathy during 18 months of follow-up. The hyperthyroidism patients were between 18 and 65 years old and newly diagnosed, with a disease duration of less than 2 months. The study excluded patients with uncontrolled infections, other autoimmune diseases, pregnancy or lactation. Diagnoses were based on clinical symptoms, serum thyroxine and TRAb, thyroid ultrasound and orbital computed tomography. PBMCs were isolated from more than 8 ml of fresh peripheral blood by Ficoll-Paque density gradient centrifugation. Trizol reagent was used to extract total RNA, and RNA quality was then checked on an Agilent 2100 Bioanalyzer.

TCR beta CDR3 regions were amplified from RNA transcripts. The first round of RT-PCR for the TCR CDR3 was performed with the HTBI primer set and the Qiagen OneStep RT-PCR kit. Libraries were constructed in a second round of multiplex PCR, after which size selection and purification were performed. Libraries were sequenced paired-end with 100 bp reads on an Illumina HiSeq2000. In the paper's pipeline: SOAPnuke was used to process the raw data, removing reads that contained adapters or uncalled bases, had a mean Phred below 15, or lacked an exact match to the constant primer or identifier. High-quality paired reads were merged using COPE v1.2.5, and each unique nucleotide sequence was defined as a clonotype. MiTCR v1.1 was used to align the clonotypes against IMGT TRBV, TRBD and TRBJ reference segments. The analysis was restricted to V-J combinations with a frequency above 0.0001, which together covered 99.2% of the repertoires. A TCS score was defined as the ratio of F50 (clonal expansion) to E x V (chaos), with BLOSUM62-based TCRdist applied between CDR3 peptides within each V-J. Welch's t-statistics and random forest reduced 450 to 600 V-J features to 13, which were used in a naive Bayes classifier (R e1071). TCRdb cleaned the public reads at Q25 with fastp, built clones with MiXCR and kept in-frame beta chains. Here each entry gathers all rows of one CDR3 protein and keeps the most common genes and DNA. These V and J calls derive from TCRdb rather than the authors' analysis. The sample table shows about 500,000 distinct CDR3 sequences, and 14% are seen once. Of the sample, less than 20% falls within the top ten clones.

The TCR was taken from a woman younger than 35 with Graves' hyperthyroidism. The specimen sequenced was blood. Recombination linked TRBV2 to TRBJ2-5, and 8 junction bases match TRBD2. The DNA reads TGTGCCACCGGGAGGGTGGGCGCACAAGAGACCCAGTACTTC. Its coded protein is CATGRVGAQETQYF. With the portions outside the CDR3 filled from the reference TRBV2 and TRBJ2-5 genes, the complete variable region becomes EPEVTQTPSHQVTQMGQEVILRCVPISNHLYFYWYRQILGQKVEFLVSFYNNEISEKSEIFDDQFSVERPDGSNFTLKIRSTKLEDSAMYFCATGRVGAQETQYFGPGTRLLVL.